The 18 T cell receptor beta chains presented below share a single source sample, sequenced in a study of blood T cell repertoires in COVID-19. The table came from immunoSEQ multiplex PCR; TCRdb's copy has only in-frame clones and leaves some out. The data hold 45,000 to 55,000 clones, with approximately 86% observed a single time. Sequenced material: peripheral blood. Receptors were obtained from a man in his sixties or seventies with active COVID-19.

Here the CDR3 DNA reads TGCGCCAGCAGCTTGGGGACTCCGGGTAATGAAAAACTGTTTTTT. Translating gives CASSLGTPGNEKLFF. The J gene is TRBJ1-4, the V gene TRBV5-1; D gene uncertain. Germline CDR1 reads SGHRS; CDR2 reads YFSETQ. The CDR3 is made up of 15 amino acids. V shed 0 bases and J shed 4 bases, with 10 bases lying between them.

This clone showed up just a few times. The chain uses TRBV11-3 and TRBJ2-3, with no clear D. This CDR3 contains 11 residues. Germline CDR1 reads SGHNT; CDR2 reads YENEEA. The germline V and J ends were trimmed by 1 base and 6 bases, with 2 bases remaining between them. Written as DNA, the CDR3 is TGTGCCAGCAGCTTAGCTGATACGCAGTATTTT. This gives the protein CASSLADTQYF. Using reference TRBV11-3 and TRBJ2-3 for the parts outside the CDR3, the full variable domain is EAGVVQSPRYKIIEKKQPVAFWCNPISGHNTLYWYLQNLGQGPELLIRYENEEAVDDSQLPKDRFSAERLKGVDSTLKIQPAELGDSAVYLCASSLADTQYFGPGTRLTVL.

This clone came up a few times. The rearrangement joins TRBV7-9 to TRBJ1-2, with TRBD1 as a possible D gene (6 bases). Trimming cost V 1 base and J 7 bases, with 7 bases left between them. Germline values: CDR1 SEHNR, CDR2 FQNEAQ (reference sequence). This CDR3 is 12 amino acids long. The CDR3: CASSLEGVGYTF. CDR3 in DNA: TGTGCCAGCAGCTTAGAGGGGGTTGGCTACACCTTC.

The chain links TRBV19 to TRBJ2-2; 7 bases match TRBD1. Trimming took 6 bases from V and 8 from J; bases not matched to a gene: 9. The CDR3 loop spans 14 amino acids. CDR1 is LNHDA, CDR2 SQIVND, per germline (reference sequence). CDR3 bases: TGTGCCAGTAGCACCGGGACAGCCCCGGGGGAGCTGTTTTTT. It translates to CASSTGTAPGELFF.

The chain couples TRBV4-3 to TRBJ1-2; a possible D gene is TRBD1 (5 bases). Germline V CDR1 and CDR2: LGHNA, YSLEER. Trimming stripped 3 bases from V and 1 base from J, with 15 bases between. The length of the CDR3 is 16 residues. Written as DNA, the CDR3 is TGCGCCAGCAGCCAGAAGTCCGGGCAGGGTAACTATGGCTACACCTTC. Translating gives CASSQKSGQGNYGYTF.

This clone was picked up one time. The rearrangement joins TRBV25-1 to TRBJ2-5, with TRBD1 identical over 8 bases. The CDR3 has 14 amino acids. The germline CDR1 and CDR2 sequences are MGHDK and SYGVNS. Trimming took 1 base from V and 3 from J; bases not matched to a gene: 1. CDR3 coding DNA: TGTGCCAGCAGTGAATTACAGGGGGAAGAGACCCAGTACTTC. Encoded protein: CASSELQGEETQYF.

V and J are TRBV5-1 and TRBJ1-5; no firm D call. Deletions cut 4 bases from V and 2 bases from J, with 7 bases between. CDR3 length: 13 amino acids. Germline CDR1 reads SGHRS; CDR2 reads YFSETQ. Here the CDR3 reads CASSQAGNQPQHF. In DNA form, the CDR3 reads TGCGCCAGCAGCCAAGCGGGCAATCAGCCCCAGCATTTT.

The chain's CDR3 is CASSLPGTGGYNEQFF. The CDR3 region has the DNA TGTGCCAGCAGCCTACCCGGGACAGGGGGTTACAATGAGCAGTTCTTC. The rearrangement uses TRBV7-2 and TRBJ2-1; TRBD1 agrees at 11 bases. Germline V gene lookup returns CDR1 SGHTA and CDR2 FQGNSA. With 5 bases clipped from V and 4 bases from J, the junction kept 7 bases outside the gene matches. This CDR3 spans 16 amino acids.

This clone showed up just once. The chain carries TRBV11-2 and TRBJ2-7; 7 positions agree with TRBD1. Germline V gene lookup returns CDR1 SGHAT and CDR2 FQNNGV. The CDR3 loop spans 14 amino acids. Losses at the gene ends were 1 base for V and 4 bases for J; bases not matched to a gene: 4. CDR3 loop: CASSLVGGGYEQYF. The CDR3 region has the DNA TGTGCCAGCAGCTTAGTAGGGGGCGGGTACGAGCAGTACTTC.

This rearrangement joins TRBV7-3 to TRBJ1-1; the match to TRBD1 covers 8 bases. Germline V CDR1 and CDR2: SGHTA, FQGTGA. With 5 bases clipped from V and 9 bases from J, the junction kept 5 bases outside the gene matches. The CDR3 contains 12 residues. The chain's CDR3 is CASSQGASQAFF. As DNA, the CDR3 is TGTGCCAGCAGCCAGGGGGCATCCCAAGCTTTCTTT.

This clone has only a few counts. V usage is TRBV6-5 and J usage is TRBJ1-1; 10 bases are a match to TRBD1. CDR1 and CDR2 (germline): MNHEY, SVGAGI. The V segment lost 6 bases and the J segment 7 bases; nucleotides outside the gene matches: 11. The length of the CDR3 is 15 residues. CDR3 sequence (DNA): TGTGCCAGCAGACAAGACAGGGGGCGCATTAATGAAGCTTTCTTT. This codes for CASRQDRGRINEAFF.

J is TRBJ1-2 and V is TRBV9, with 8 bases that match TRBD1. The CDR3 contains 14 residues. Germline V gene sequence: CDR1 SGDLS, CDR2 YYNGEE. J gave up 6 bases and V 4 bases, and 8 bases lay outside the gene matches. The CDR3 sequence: CASSTRTGQHGYTF. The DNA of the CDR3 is TGTGCCAGCAGCACCCGGACAGGGCAACATGGCTACACCTTC.

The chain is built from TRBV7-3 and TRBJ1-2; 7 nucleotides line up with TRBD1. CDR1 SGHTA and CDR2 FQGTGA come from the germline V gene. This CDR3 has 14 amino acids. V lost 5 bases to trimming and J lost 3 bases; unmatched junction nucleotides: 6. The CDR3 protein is CASSRTGSDYGYTF. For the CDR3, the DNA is TGTGCCAGCAGCCGGACAGGTTCAGACTATGGCTACACCTTC.

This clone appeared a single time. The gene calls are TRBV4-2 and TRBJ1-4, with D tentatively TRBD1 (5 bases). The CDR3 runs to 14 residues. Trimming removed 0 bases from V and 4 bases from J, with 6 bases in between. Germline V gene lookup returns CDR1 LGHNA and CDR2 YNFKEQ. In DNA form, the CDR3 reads TGTGCCAGCAGCCAAGAGACAGATAATGAAAAACTGTTTTTT. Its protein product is CASSQETDNEKLFF.

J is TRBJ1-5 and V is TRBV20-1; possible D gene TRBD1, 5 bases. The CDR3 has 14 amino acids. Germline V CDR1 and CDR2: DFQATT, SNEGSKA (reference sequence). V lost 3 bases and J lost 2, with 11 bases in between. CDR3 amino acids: CSASRGGGNQPQHF. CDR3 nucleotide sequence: TGCAGTGCTAGTCGCGGGGGAGGCAATCAGCCCCAGCATTTT.

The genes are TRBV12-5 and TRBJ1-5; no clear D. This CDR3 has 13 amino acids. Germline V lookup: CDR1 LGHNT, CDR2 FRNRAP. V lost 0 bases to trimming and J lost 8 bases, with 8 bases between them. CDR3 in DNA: TGTGCTAGTGGTTTGGTATCTTTTGAGCCCCAGCATTTT. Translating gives CASGLVSFEPQHF.

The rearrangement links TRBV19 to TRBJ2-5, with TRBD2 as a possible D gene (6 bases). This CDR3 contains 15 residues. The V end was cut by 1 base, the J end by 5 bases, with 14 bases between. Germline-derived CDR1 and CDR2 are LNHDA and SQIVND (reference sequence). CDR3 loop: CASSIGAGHGETQYF. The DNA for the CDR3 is TGTGCCAGTAGTATAGGGGCGGGGCACGGGGAGACCCAGTACTTC. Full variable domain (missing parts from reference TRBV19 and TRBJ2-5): DGGITQSPKYLFRKEGQNVTLSCEQNLNHDAMYWYRQDPGQGLRLIYYSQIVNDFQKGDIAEGYSVSREKKESFPLTVTSAQKNPTAFYLCASSIGAGHGETQYFGPGTRLLVL.

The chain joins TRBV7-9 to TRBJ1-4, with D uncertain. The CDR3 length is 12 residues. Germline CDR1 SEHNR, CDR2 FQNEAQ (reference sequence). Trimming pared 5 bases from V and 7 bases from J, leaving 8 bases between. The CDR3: CASSQAFEKLFF. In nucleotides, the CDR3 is TGTGCCAGCAGCCAAGCGTTTGAAAAACTGTTTTTT.